This record looks at one T cell receptor beta chain sequence and its context. The data are from a study of blood T cell repertoires in COVID-19. TCRdb keeps only in-frame clones here, not all; method: immunoSEQ multiplex PCR. The sample lists about 250,000 clones; approximately 90% were seen once. The sample was peripheral blood. This sequence was found in a man aged 25-40 years with acute or convalescent COVID-19.

The CDR3: CASSLTSGPNEQFF. The CDR3 DNA is TGCGCCAGCAGCTTAACTAGTGGTCCCAATGAGCAGTTCTTC. The rearrangement links TRBV5-1 to TRBJ2-1; D possibly corresponds to TRBD2 (5 bases). The CDR3 is made up of 14 amino acids. The germline V gene encodes CDR1 SGHRS and CDR2 YFSETQ. V shed 2 bases and J shed 6 bases, with 12 bases lying between them. Together with reference TRBV5-1 and TRBJ2-1, the CDR3 gives the full variable domain: KAGVTQTPRYLIKTRGQQVTLSCSPISGHRSVSWYQQTPGQGLQFLFEYFSETQRNKGNFPGRFSGRQFSNSRSEMNVSTLELGDSALYLCASSLTSGPNEQFFGPGTRLTVL.